Listed below are T cell receptor beta chains from one sample, sequenced in a study of low-dose radiotherapy and immunotherapy resistance in tumors. TCRdb independently ran MiXCR on the reads; one entry per CDR3 protein. In the table there are about 60,000 distinct CDR3 sequences, about 23% of which are singletons. Sequenced here: PBMCs, sampled before treatment. The receptor set was obtained from a male donor with prostate cancer. Both conserved end residues are part of each CDR3. The D gene is left open where the match is weak. A row's size may be missing; if present it is once, few, many or a size class.

j_call,v_call,clone_size,d_call,cdr3_nt,cdr3_aa
TRBJ2-7,TRBV9,-,-,TGTGCCAGCAGCGTAGGAAGCAGTACTTACGAGCAGTACTTC,CASSVGSSTYEQYF
TRBJ2-2,TRBV7-9,-,-,TGTGCCAGCAGCTTAGCTGGGCGGAACACCGGGGAGCTGTTTTTT,CASSLAGRNTGELFF
TRBJ2-2,TRBV19,many,-,TGTGCCAGTAGCAGAACTAGCTTGGACGGGGAGCTGTTTTTT,CASSRTSLDGELFF
TRBJ2-1,TRBV6-4,many,-,TGTGCCAGCAGTGACCGGGGCGGGACGGGGGATGAGCAGTTCTTC,CASSDRGGTGDEQFF
TRBJ2-3,TRBV12-3/TRBV12-4,many,-,TGTGCCAGCAAGACCGGGGTCGGCACGGGTACGCAGTATTTT,CASKTGVGTGTQYF
TRBJ2-1,TRBV5-5,many,-,TGTGCCAGCAGGGAGGGGATCTCCTACAATGAGCAGTTCTTC,CASREGISYNEQFF
TRBJ1-2,TRBV11-2,many,-,TGTGCCAGCAGCCAAGCCCCGACCAACTATGGCTACACCTTC,CASSQAPTNYGYTF
TRBJ2-7,TRBV7-9,-,-,TGTGCCAGCAGCTTAGGGCTAGGCTACGAGCAGTACTTC,CASSLGLGYEQYF
TRBJ2-7,TRBV5-6,once,TRBD1,TGTGCCAGCAGCCACGGACAGGGGATCTACGAGCAGTACTTC,CASSHGQGIYEQYF
TRBJ1-2,TRBV2,many,-,TGTGCCAGCAGGAGGAGTGGAGACGGCGGCTACACCTTC,CASRRSGDGGYTF
TRBJ1-1,TRBV5-4,many,-,TGTGCCAGCAGCTTGCCGGGCAGCCGGGGCGGTAACACTGAAGCTTTCTTT,CASSLPGSRGGNTEAFF
TRBJ1-2,TRBV9,many,TRBD1,TGTGCCAGCAGCGTTCCGGGACAGGGAAATCGTGGCTACACCTTC,CASSVPGQGNRGYTF
TRBJ1-1,TRBV7-9,many,TRBD1,TGTGCCAGCAGCGACTCAGACAGGGGGCTTTGGGACACTGAAGCTTTCTTT,CASSDSDRGLWDTEAFF
TRBJ1-2,TRBV4-1,-,TRBD1,TGCGCCAGCAGCAAGGGACAGGGCAACTATGGCTACACCTTC,CASSKGQGNYGYTF
TRBJ1-5,TRBV6-2/TRBV6-3,many,-,TGTGCCAGCAGTAAGAGAAATCAGCCCCAGCATTTT,CASSKRNQPQHF
TRBJ2-1,TRBV7-2,-,TRBD2,TGTGCCAGCAGCTTAGATTTGGTAGCGGGGGGGTCCTACAATGAGCAGTTCTTC,CASSLDLVAGGSYNEQFF
TRBJ2-4,TRBV19,many,TRBD2,TGTGCCAGTAGTCCCCCCCGGCTAGCGGACCGGATAGCCAAAAACATTCAGTACTTC,CASSPPRLADRIAKNIQYF
TRBJ2-7,TRBV9,many,-,TGTGCCAGCAGCGTAGCGCCGGCAGGCTACGAGCAGTACTTC,CASSVAPAGYEQYF
TRBJ2-1,TRBV11-3,many,TRBD2,TGTGCCAGCAGCTACAGAGACGGCTCGGGACTAGCGGAGCGGCAGTTCTTC,CASSYRDGSGLAERQFF
TRBJ1-5,TRBV6-2/TRBV6-3,many,TRBD1,TGTGCCAGCAAGGCCGACAGGGGAAGCAATCAGCCCCAGCATTTT,CASKADRGSNQPQHF
TRBJ2-3,TRBV5-1,-,-,TGCGCCAGCAGCTTGGAACCGGGTCCAGATACGCAGTATTTT,CASSLEPGPDTQYF
TRBJ2-4,TRBV10-3,many,TRBD2,TGTGCCATCAGTGATCCGGTAGCGGGGCCGTCCAAAAACATTCAGTACTTC,CAISDPVAGPSKNIQYF
TRBJ1-5,TRBV9,many,-,TGTGCCAGCAGCGTCTTGGATAGCAATCAGCCCCAGCATTTT,CASSVLDSNQPQHF
TRBJ2-7,TRBV7-8,many,-,TGTGCCAGCAGCTTAACTGCTGGGTCCCACGAGCAGTACTTC,CASSLTAGSHEQYF
TRBJ2-1,TRBV5-1,many,TRBD2,TGCGCCAGCAGCCAACTTAGCGGGAGTGTCTACAATGAGCAGTTCTTC,CASSQLSGSVYNEQFF
TRBJ1-6,TRBV24-1,many,-,TGTGCCACCAGTGGAGCCACGCGGGGGGGCGCCTATAATTCACCCCTCCACTTT,CATSGATRGGAYNSPLHF
TRBJ2-7,TRBV4-1,many,-,TGCGCCAGCAGTCTAGAGCGCCCCTACGAGCAGTACTTC,CASSLERPYEQYF